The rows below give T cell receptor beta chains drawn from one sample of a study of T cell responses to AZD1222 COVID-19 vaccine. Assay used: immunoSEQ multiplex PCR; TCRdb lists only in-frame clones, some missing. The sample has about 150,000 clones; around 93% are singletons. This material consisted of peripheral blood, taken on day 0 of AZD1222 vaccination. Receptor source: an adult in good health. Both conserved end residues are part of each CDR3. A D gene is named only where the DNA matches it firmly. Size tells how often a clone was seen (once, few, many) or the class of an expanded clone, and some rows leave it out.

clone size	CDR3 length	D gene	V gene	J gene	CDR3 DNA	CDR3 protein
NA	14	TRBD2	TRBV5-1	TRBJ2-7	TGCGCCAGCAGCTTTCTTAGCGGGAGTTCTGAGCAGTACTTC	CASSFLSGSSEQYF
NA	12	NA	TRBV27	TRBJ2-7	TGTGCCAGCAGTTTACGGGGTCGGGAGCAGTACTTC	CASSLRGREQYF
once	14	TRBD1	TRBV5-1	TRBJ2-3	TGCGCCAGCAGCCTGGGACAGGGATCAGATACGCAGTATTTT	CASSLGQGSDTQYF
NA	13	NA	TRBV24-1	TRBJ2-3	TGTGCCACCAGTGTGTCGGAGAAGGATACGCAGTATTTT	CATSVSEKDTQYF
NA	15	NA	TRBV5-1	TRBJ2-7	TGCGCCAGCAGCTTAGGTCAGGTCCCTTTTGACGAGCAGTACTTC	CASSLGQVPFDEQYF
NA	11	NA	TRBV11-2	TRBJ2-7	TGTGCCAGCAGCTTTGACTACGAGCAGTACTTC	CASSFDYEQYF
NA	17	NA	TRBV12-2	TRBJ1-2	TGTGCAAGTCGCTTAGGACTTAGGGCGGCCTTTAACTATGGCTACACCTTC	CASRLGLRAAFNYGYTF
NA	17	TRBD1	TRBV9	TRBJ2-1	TGTGCCAGCAGCGACCGACAGGGGGAGATTGTGTACAATGAGCAGTTCTTC	CASSDRQGEIVYNEQFF
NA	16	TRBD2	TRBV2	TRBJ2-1	TGTGCCAGCAGTGAAAGGATTTCTAGCGGGAGGAATGAGCAGTTCTTC	CASSERISSGRNEQFF
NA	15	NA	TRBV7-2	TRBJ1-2	TGTGCCAGCAGCGACCACGGGGCTCCCATCTCCGGCTACACCTTC	CASSDHGAPISGYTF
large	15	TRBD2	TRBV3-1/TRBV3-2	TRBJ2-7	TGTGCCAGCAGCCAAGAGGCGGGAGGGGCAACCGAGCAGTACTTC	CASSQEAGGATEQYF
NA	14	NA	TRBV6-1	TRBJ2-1	TGTGCCAGCAGTGAACATGGCGGGATCAATGAGCAGTTCTTC	CASSEHGGINEQFF
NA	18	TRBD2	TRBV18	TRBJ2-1	TGTGCCAGCTCACCACCTGTATGGACTAGCGGGAGGGCCGGGGAGCAGTTCTTC	CASSPPVWTSGRAGEQFF
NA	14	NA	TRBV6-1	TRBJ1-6	TGTGCCAGCAGTGAAGCGCCGGACAGTTCTTCCCTCCACTTT	CASSEAPDSSSLHF
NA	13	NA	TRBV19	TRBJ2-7	TGTGCCAGCTCGGACGGTGGATTATACGAGCAGTACTTC	CASSDGGLYEQYF
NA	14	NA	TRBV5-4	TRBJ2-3	TGTGCCAGCAGCTTTACGGCCCGCACAGATACGCAGTATTTT	CASSFTARTDTQYF
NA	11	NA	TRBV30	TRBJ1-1	TGTGCCTCCTCGGTAGCGGCTGAAGCTTTCTTT	CASSVAAEAFF
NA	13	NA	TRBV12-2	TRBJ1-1	TGTGCAAGTCGCTTAGTTGTACGGACTGAAGCTTTCTTT	CASRLVVRTEAFF
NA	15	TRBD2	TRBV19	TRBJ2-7	TGTGCCAGTTCACCGGGACTAGCGGGGTTTGGCGAGCAGTACTTC	CASSPGLAGFGEQYF
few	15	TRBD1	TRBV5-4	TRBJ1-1	TGTGCCAGCAGCTTGGGACAGGGAATGAACACTGAAGCTTTCTTT	CASSLGQGMNTEAFF
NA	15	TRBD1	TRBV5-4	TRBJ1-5	TGTGCCAGTCCCCTACCCGGACAGGAGAATCAGCCCCAGCATTTT	CASPLPGQENQPQHF
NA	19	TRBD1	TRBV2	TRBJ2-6	TGTGCCAGCAGGAATCCGGGACAGGGGGAACACTCTGGGGCCAACGTCCTGACTTTC	CASRNPGQGEHSGANVLTF
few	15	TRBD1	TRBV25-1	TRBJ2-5	TGTGCCAGCAGTGAGGGACAGGGGGAGGCGGAGACCCAGTACTTC	CASSEGQGEAETQYF
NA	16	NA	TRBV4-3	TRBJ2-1	TGCGCCAGCAGCCAAGATCCCTCCTCCGGATACAATGAGCAGTTCTTC	CASSQDPSSGYNEQFF
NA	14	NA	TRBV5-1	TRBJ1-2	TGCGCCAGCAGCTTAGACAGAACCTTCTATGGCTACACCTTC	CASSLDRTFYGYTF
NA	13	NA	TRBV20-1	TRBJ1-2	TGCAGTGCTAGTTTGTCCGGGAACTATGGCTACACCTTC	CSASLSGNYGYTF
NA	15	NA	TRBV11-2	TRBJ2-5	TGTGCCAGCAGCTATAATACAGGGGAGGAGGAGACCCAGTACTTC	CASSYNTGEEETQYF
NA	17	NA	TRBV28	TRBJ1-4	TGTGCCAGCAGTTTGGGGGTCTTAAGCACAACTAATGAAAAACTGTTTTTT	CASSLGVLSTTNEKLFF
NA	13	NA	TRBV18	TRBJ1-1	TGTGCCAGCTCACAGGGCTACGGCACTGAAGCTTTCTTT	CASSQGYGTEAFF
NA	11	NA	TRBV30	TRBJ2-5	TGTGCCTGGACAGTTCAAGAGACCCAGTACTTC	CAWTVQETQYF
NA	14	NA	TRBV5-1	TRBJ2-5	TGCGCCAGCAGCTTACTCACGGACCAAGAGACCCAGTACTTC	CASSLLTDQETQYF
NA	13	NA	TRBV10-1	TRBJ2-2	TGCGCCAGCAGTCCAACGAACACCGGGGAGCTGTTTTTT	CASSPTNTGELFF
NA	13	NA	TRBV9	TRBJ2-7	TGTGCCAGCAGCGGACTAGGGGATTACGAGCAGTACTTC	CASSGLGDYEQYF
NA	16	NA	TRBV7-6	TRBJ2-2	TGTGCCAGCAGCTTAGACCAAGAAGTATACCACGGGAAGCTGTTTTTT	CASSLDQEVYHGKLFF
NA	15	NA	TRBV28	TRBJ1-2	TGTGCCAGCAGCCAAAGGCGGGGCAGGGGCTTTCGCTACACCTTC	CASSQRRGRGFRYTF
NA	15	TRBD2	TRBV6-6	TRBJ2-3	TGTGCCACCACAGAGACTAGCGGGGAGACAGATACGCAGTATTTT	CATTETSGETDTQYF
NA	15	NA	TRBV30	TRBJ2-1	TGTGCCTGGAGTGTAGGGGGAGGGGCCTACAATGAGCAGTTCTTC	CAWSVGGGAYNEQFF
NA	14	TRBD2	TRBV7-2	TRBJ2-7	TGTGCCAGCAGCCCGTGGACTAGCGGCTACGAGCAGTACTTC	CASSPWTSGYEQYF
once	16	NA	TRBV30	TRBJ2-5	TGTGCCGGACAGGGAGGCCGCGGGAGGGTTAAAGAGACCCAGTACTTC	CAGQGGRGRVKETQYF
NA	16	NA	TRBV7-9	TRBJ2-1	TGTGCCAGCAGCGCCCTCCGGGCTAGCGTATGGAATGAGCAGTTCTTC	CASSALRASVWNEQFF
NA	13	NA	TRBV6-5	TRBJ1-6	TGTGCCAGCACCCCCGGGGAAAGTCTACCCCTCCACTTT	CASTPGESLPLHF
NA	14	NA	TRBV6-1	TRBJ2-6	TGTGCCAGCAGTGATGGCTCTGGGGCCAACGTCCTGACTTTC	CASSDGSGANVLTF
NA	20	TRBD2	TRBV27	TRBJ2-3	TGTGCCAGCAGTTTCTCTCCGCGGGGGCTAGCGGGAGAGAGCACAGATACGCAGTATTTT	CASSFSPRGLAGESTDTQYF
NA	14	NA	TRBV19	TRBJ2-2	TGTGCCAGTAGATTAGGCACGAACACCGGGGAGCTGTTTTTT	CASRLGTNTGELFF
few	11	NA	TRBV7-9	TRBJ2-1	TGTGCCAGCAGCCCGGCCAATGAGCAGTTCTTC	CASSPANEQFF
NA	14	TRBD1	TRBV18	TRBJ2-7	TGTGCCAGCTCCCAATCGGACAGGGGCTACGAGCAGTACTTC	CASSQSDRGYEQYF
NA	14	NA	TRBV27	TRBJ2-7	TGTGCCAGCAGGCACCGCGTAGGGTTCTACGAGCAGTACTTC	CASRHRVGFYEQYF
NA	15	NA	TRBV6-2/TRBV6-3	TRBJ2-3	TGTGCCAGCAGTTACGGAGCGGCTAGCACAGATACGCAGTATTTT	CASSYGAASTDTQYF
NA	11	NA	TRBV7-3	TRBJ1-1	TGTGCCAGCAGCACAGACACTGAAGCTTTCTTT	CASSTDTEAFF
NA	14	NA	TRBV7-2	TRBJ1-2	TGTGCCAGCAGCCTCGGTGGGGGGCGCGGTGGCTACACCTTC	CASSLGGGRGGYTF
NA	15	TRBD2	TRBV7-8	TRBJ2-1	TGTGCCAGCAGCTTAGGTTCTAGCGGGAGCAATGAGCAGTTCTTC	CASSLGSSGSNEQFF
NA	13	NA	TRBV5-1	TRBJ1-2	TGCGCCAGCAAACAGTCTGAAAACTATGGCTACACCTTC	CASKQSENYGYTF
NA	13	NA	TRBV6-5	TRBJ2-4	TGTGCCAGCAGGCCCGGAGCCAAAAACATTCAGTACTTC	CASRPGAKNIQYF
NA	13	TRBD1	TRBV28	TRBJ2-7	TGTGCCAGCAGGGGACAGAGCATTAAGGTTCAGTACTTC	CASRGQSIKVQYF
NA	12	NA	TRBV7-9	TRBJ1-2	TGTGCCATCCCTGGGGGGAGCTATGGCTACACCTTC	CAIPGGSYGYTF